These 5 T cell receptor beta chains came from one sample sequenced in a study of blood T cell repertoires in COVID-19. Method: immunoSEQ multiplex PCR; TCRdb's copy keeps in-frame clones and lacks some. The sample lists some 26,000 clones, approximately 68% occurring once. Sequencing was carried out using peripheral blood. These receptors all stem from a woman older than 75 with acute or convalescent COVID-19.

The chain joins TRBV12-5 to TRBJ1-3; D is uncertain. CDR3 length: 15 amino acids. The germline V gene has CDR1 LGHNT and CDR2 FRNRAP. V was shortened by 1 base and J by 0 bases, with 7 bases between the two germline ends. CDR3 residues: CASGLESSSGNTIYF. CDR3 DNA sequence: TGTGCTAGTGGTTTGGAATCCAGCTCTGGAAACACCATATATTTT.

There are many counts of this clone. The V call is TRBV11-3, the J call TRBJ2-7, with TRBD2 matching 8 bases. This CDR3 is built from 14 residues. CDR1 and CDR2 (germline): SGHNT, YENEEA. The junction had 8 bases not matched to a gene; V was cut back by 5 bases and J by 5 bases. This CDR3 is CASSLGTSLNEQYF. CDR3 coding DNA: TGTGCCAGCAGCCTAGGGACTAGTCTCAACGAGCAGTACTTC.

The chain links TRBV6-5 to TRBJ1-2, with D uncertain. Germline V gene sequence: CDR1 MNHEY, CDR2 SVGAGI. V was trimmed by 2 bases and J by 4 bases, leaving 11 bases between them. This CDR3 is 14 amino acids long. CDR3 sequence (DNA): TGTGCCAGCAGTTACGTGCAGTTTGGCTATGGCTACACCTTC. Protein: CASSYVQFGYGYTF.

The chain links TRBV5-4 to TRBJ2-1, with TRBD2 matching over 11 bases. CDR3 length equals 16 residues. Looked up from germline, CDR1 is SGHNT and CDR2 is YYREEE (reference sequence). After removal of 3 bases from V and 4 bases from J, the junction contained 6 bases not matched to a gene. The CDR3 DNA sequence: TGTGCCAGCAGCTCAGGGACTAGCGGTGATTACAATGAGCAGTTCTTC. It yields the protein CASSSGTSGDYNEQFF.

This rearrangement joins TRBV7-2 to TRBJ2-7; 7 bases are a match to TRBD2. Trimming cost V 4 bases and J 0 bases; bases outside gene matches: 15. CDR1 and CDR2 from the germline V gene are SGHTA and FQGNSA. CDR3 length equals 18 residues. In DNA, the CDR3 is TGTGCCAGCAGCTCACGGGGAGGGGCGGGCTACCCCTCCTACGAGCAGTACTTC. It codes for CASSSRGGAGYPSYEQYF.